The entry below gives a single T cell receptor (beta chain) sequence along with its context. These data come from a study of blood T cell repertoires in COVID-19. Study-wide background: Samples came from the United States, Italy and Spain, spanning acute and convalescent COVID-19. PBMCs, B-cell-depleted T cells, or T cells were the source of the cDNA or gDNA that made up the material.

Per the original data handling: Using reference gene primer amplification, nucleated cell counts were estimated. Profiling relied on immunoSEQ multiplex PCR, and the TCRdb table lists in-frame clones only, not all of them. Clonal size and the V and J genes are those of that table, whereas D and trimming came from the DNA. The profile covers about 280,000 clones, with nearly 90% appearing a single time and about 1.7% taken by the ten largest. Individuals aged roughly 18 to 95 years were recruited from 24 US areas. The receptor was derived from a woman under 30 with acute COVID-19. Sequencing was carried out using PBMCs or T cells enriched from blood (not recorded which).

CDR3 protein: CASRNSSYEQYF. The CDR3 DNA reads TGTGCCAGCAGAAACAGCTCCTACGAGCAGTACTTC. This chain connects TRBV27 to TRBJ2-7; D gene uncertain. The V gene's germline CDR1 is MNHEY and CDR2 SMNVEV (reference sequence). CDR3 length: 12 amino acids. The V gene lost 6 bases and the J gene lost 0 bases, with 6 bases spanning the gap.